The rows below give T cell receptor beta chains drawn from one sample of a study of T cells in localized non-small cell lung cancer. The repertoire was sequenced with immunoSEQ multiplex PCR; TCRdb's copy has only in-frame clones and lacks some. Of some 22,000 clones listed, 70% to 85% are singletons. The specimen was peripheral blood, collected before any cancer treatment. The receptors stem from a man aged 35-75 years with stage I lung adenocarcinoma. The CDR3 runs from the conserved cysteine through the conserved F or W. A D gene is named only where the DNA matches it firmly. Size is stated for part of the rows, as once, few or many counts, or as a class when the clone is expanded.

size	V	D	J	DNA	CDR3
-	TRBV7-8	-	TRBJ2-2	TGTGCCAGCAGCTTGACAGACTACACCGGGGAGCTGTTTTTT	CASSLTDYTGELFF
-	TRBV5-1	-	TRBJ2-7	TGCGCCAGCAGCTTGGAGACTACCAGCCGGCAGTACTTC	CASSLETTSRQYF
-	TRBV5-6	-	TRBJ2-3	TGTGCCAGCAGCCGGGATTCATCGCGGAGTACGCAGTATTTT	CASSRDSSRSTQYF
few	TRBV5-1	-	TRBJ2-5	TGCGCCAGCAGCTCCCAGGGTAGGGCTAGGGGAGAGACCCAGTACTTC	CASSSQGRARGETQYF
-	TRBV10-2	TRBD1	TRBJ1-6	TGCGCCAGCAGAAGGACAGGGGAGTCGGGTTCACCCCTCCACTTT	CASRRTGESGSPLHF
-	TRBV4-3	-	TRBJ2-1	TGCGCCAGCAGCCAAGACCTAGCGCGCGATGAGCAGTTCTTC	CASSQDLARDEQFF
-	TRBV6-5	-	TRBJ2-7	TGTGCCAGCAGTTACTCGAGTAGCCGGGGTTACGAGCAGTACTTC	CASSYSSSRGYEQYF
-	TRBV5-1	-	TRBJ1-4	TGCGCCAGCAGCTTACAGGGAACTAATGAAAAACTGTTTTTT	CASSLQGTNEKLFF
once	TRBV19	-	TRBJ2-5	TGTGCCAGTAGCCCCGGGGCGAACCAAGAGACCCAGTACTTC	CASSPGANQETQYF
once	TRBV5-4	-	TRBJ2-5	TGTGCCAGCAGCCTACCTGCCCTACCAGAGACCCAGTACTTC	CASSLPALPETQYF
-	TRBV6-1	TRBD1	TRBJ1-1	TGTGCCATCGGGACAGACCGTGAAGCTTTCTTT	CAIGTDREAFF
-	TRBV5-1	-	TRBJ2-5	TGCGCCAGCAGCTTGAGTACCGGCCCTGGGGAGACCCAGTACTTC	CASSLSTGPGETQYF
-	TRBV7-2	-	TRBJ2-1	TGTGCCAGCAGCTTTTTGGGGGGCAATGAGCAGTTCTTC	CASSFLGGNEQFF
few	TRBV7-6	TRBD2	TRBJ2-5	TGTGCCAGCAGCTTAGTTACTAGCGGGAGAGAGACCCAGTACTTC	CASSLVTSGRETQYF
-	TRBV7-9	TRBD2	TRBJ2-7	TGTGCCAGCAGCTTGCGGGAGGGCTCCTACGAGCAGTACTTC	CASSLREGSYEQYF
once	TRBV11-2	-	TRBJ2-7	TGTGCCAGCGCCCCTGTTAGAGGGACCTACGAGCAGTACTTC	CASAPVRGTYEQYF
-	TRBV7-2	-	TRBJ1-2	TGTGCCAGCAGCTTACTCGGGTATGGCTACACCTTC	CASSLLGYGYTF
-	TRBV2	-	TRBJ2-7	TGTGCCAGCAGTGAGCAGGGTACGTCCTACGAGCAGTACTTC	CASSEQGTSYEQYF
-	TRBV7-2	TRBD2	TRBJ2-1	TGTGCCAGCAGCTCACAGGCGTCGCGGGAGTACAATGAGCAGTTCTTC	CASSSQASREYNEQFF
-	TRBV2	-	TRBJ2-3	TGTGCCAGCTTGGCCAGGGTGACAGATACGCAGTATTTT	CASLARVTDTQYF
few	TRBV10-3	-	TRBJ2-7	TGTGCCATCAGTGGAATTGATGTGGGAGTAGGCGACGAGCAGTACTTC	CAISGIDVGVGDEQYF
-	TRBV27	TRBD1	TRBJ1-1	TGTGCCAGCAGTTTCCTGGGACAGGGGGGAGCCACTGAAGCTTTCTTT	CASSFLGQGGATEAFF